The following is a TCR beta chain sequence with its context. It lacks a known antigen. Per-base qualities were not stored, and no clone one base away is much larger. The label giving this sample's time point can be read as: baseline pretreatment blood. Taken with the paper, the label for treatment or condition translates to: 15 Gy SBRT to primary tumor, nephrectomy 4 weeks later. To track tumor-enriched clonotypes, serial peripheral blood was sampled from radiation-treated patients at baseline and at 2 weeks and 4 weeks after SBRT. All patients had renal cell carcinoma with clear cell pathology. The QIAamp DNA Blood Mini Kit (Qiagen) was used to prepare genomic DNA for TCR sequencing. The analyses included just those samples that passed every quality control check. The entry originates in a study of radiation and T cells in renal cell carcinoma (TCRdb year 2020). About the study as a whole: The samples were drawn from a clinical trial, where primary renal cell carcinomas were treated with 15 Gy of stereotactic body radiation therapy and then removed by nephrectomy 4 weeks afterward. In total, fewer than 55 samples, comprising 26 tumors and 27 peripheral blood samples, were subjected to TCR beta sequencing. Across all 50 or so samples, 4,016,671 unique CDR3 nucleotide sequences, encoding around 2.4 million unique CDR3 amino acid sequences, were identified.

Study-wide conclusions, independent of this receptor: The single-armed trial design could not address effects of radiation dose or scheduling on the TCR repertoire. Because no pretreatment tumor biopsies were available, whether clonotypes were present in the tumor at baseline could not be determined. Dynamics of the blood repertoire were not tracked past 4 weeks after treatment. Top tumor clonotypes rose in blood from baseline to 2 weeks post-radiation, then contracted by 4 weeks, suggesting transient expansion of tumor-resident clones.

CDR1 and CDR2 (MNHEY, SVGAGI) derive from the germline V gene. The CDR3 runs 13 residues from the cysteine to the phenylalanine. Only the CDR3 region is kept as DNA, spanning 39 bases read in frame from base 1. V drops 7 bases and J drops 4 bases, leaving 11 bases in between. The immunoSEQ kit was used, according to the manufacturer's recommendations, to generate TCR beta libraries from genomic DNA. To prepare the libraries, a first multiplex PCR with proprietary primers was run, followed by a second PCR that added unique barcodes, and a bead cleanup was done after each round. A positive control reaction and a negative control reaction, both provided in the kit, were run with every batch of samples. The final libraries underwent checking on an Agilent 4200 TapeStation D1000 ScreenTape, volumetric pooling, and quantification by qPCR. Sequencing was performed on an Illumina NextSeq500 with a MidOutput 150-cycle cartridge, and 156 Read1 and 15 Index1 cycles were run with kit custom primers. The pooled library was loaded at around 0.93 pM with roughly 19% PhiX control spiked in. The original pipeline was this. The vendor-processed data were analyzed in R, and a clonotype was defined as all T cells that share the same CDR3 nucleotide sequence. In the clone abundance analyses, frequencies in each sample were normalized to that sample's 10,000 most abundant clones. Before analysis, public T cell clones were removed, and these numbered fewer than six per sample on average. An abundance difference of at least 32-fold between compartments was the criterion for calling clonotypes tumor-enriched or baseline blood-enriched. Clonotypes expanded or contracted between blood time points were identified with a beta-binomial differential abundance model. Tumor-blood repertoire similarity was measured with the Baroni-Urbani and Buser coefficient, and group comparisons used two-tailed Wilcoxon tests in R. In its TCRdb copy, this immuneACCESS table keeps in-frame sequences only and misses some clones. Where compared with another copy, unresolved V genes explain less than half of these, and the others have no known cause. V and J calls and clone size are copied from that table; D and trimming were computed from the DNA. The sample data list around 140,000 clones, and roughly 90% of these were observed just once. Roughly 4% of the sample belongs to the ten largest clones.

The chain links TRBV6-5 with TRBJ2-1; D gene: possibly TRBD1, on 6 matching bases. This TCR derives from a woman in her seventies with renal cell carcinoma. The sequenced sample was blood, obtained from a patient whose treatment included radiotherapy and nephrectomy. The CDR3 region: CASTGQRYNEQFF. The DNA sequence is as follows: TGTGCCAGCACAGGACAGAGGTACAATGAGCAGTTCTTC.